Listed here are 8 T cell receptor beta chains from one sample, sequenced in a study of technical replicates of blood from a handful of donors. The assay was immunoSEQ multiplex PCR, and TCRdb's table has in-frame clones only and misses some. The sample carries about 62,000 clones, roughly 90% recorded once. The source material was PBMCs. The receptors shown here come from a human donor in good health. Some clones in this sample may be carry-over from other donors' samples.

This clone was seen only once. The V call is TRBV7-2, the J call TRBJ2-1; 11 nucleotides line up with TRBD2. Germline CDR1 reads SGHTA; CDR2 reads FQGNSA. The J segment lost 3 bases and the V segment lost 4 bases, leaving 8 bases of the junction unmatched. This CDR3 is 17 amino acids long. CDR3 nucleotides: TGTGCCAGCAGCTCACCTACCGGGACTAGCGGCTACAATGAGCAGTTCTTC. It specifies CASSSPTGTSGYNEQFF.

This CDR3 reads CASRQGGAGYNEQFF. The CDR3 DNA is TGTGCCAGCAGACAGGGCGGCGCGGGTTACAATGAGCAGTTCTTC. The rearrangement joins TRBV7-2 to TRBJ2-1; the D gene is possibly TRBD1 (6 bases). Looked up from germline, CDR1 is SGHTA and CDR2 is FQGNSA. CDR3 length equals 15 residues. Trimming shortened V by 6 bases and J by 4 bases, and 16 bases separated the two germline ends.

This CDR3 reads CASSSGTSGRSKQYF. CDR3 DNA sequence: TGTGCCAGCAGCTCCGGGACTAGCGGGAGAAGCAAGCAGTACTTC. V usage is TRBV11-1 and J usage is TRBJ2-7; 14 bases align to TRBD2. In germline, CDR1 is SGHAT, CDR2 FQDESV (reference sequence). With 4 bases clipped from V and 8 bases from J, the junction kept 7 bases outside the gene matches. CDR3 size: 15 residues.

This chain joins TRBV28 and TRBJ1-5; 7 positions match TRBD1. CDR3 length: 15 amino acids. From germline, CDR1 is MDHEN and CDR2 SYDVKM. The trim removed 8 bases at V and 6 bases at J, leaving 13 bases unmatched. CDR3 sequence reads: CASGERRGLSQPQHF. The CDR3 DNA follows: TGTGCCAGCGGAGAGCGCAGGGGGTTGAGTCAGCCCCAGCATTTT.

The chain has TRBV13 and TRBJ2-2, with 14 bases lining up with TRBD2. Germline CDR1 is PRHDT and CDR2 is FYEKMQ (reference sequence). V shed 0 bases, J shed 8 bases, and the junction held 11 bases outside the gene matches. The CDR3 runs to 19 residues. Here the CDR3 DNA reads TGTGCCAGCAGCTTAGGTGCGGGGACTAGCGGGAGAAGTAGAGGGGAGCTGTTTTTT. Translating it yields CASSLGAGTSGRSRGELFF.

The rearrangement links TRBV6-5 to TRBJ2-1; TRBD1 matches at 10 bases. J was trimmed by 1 base and V by 7 bases; bases with no gene match: 1. Germline V gene lookup returns CDR1 MNHEY and CDR2 SVGAGI. CDR3 length: 14 amino acids. The CDR3: CASKGQGSYNEQFF. Here the CDR3 DNA reads TGTGCCAGCAAGGGACAGGGGTCCTACAATGAGCAGTTCTTC.

This clone was picked up one time. The V call is TRBV5-1, the J call TRBJ2-1; TRBD1 aligns across 8 bases. J was trimmed by 7 bases and V by 4 bases; bases with no gene match: 10. The CDR3 is made up of 15 amino acids. Germline CDR1 SGHRS, CDR2 YFSETQ. The CDR3 here is CASSRGGQGPNEQFF. Here the CDR3 DNA reads TGCGCCAGCAGCAGGGGCGGACAGGGTCCGAATGAGCAGTTCTTC.

The CDR3 reads CASSQQWTAGANVLTF. Here the CDR3 DNA reads TGCGCCAGCAGCCAACAGTGGACAGCCGGGGCCAACGTCCTGACTTTC. V and J are TRBV4-1 and TRBJ2-6; tentative D call: TRBD1 (6 bases). The CDR3 totals 16 residues. V was shortened by 2 bases and J by 4 bases, with 12 bases between the two germline ends. Germline V CDR1 and CDR2: MGHRA, YSYEKL.